This section outlines one T cell receptor beta chain sequence together with its context. Its cognate antigen is unknown. TCRdb re-called the 5' RACE reads through MiXCR, storing one row per CDR3 protein. This sample carries under 400,000 distinct CDR3 sequences, 28% of them seen once, and the ten largest clones take approximately 13%. Deletions cut 0 bases from V and 5 bases from J, with 13 bases between. Germline values: CDR1 SGHNT, CDR2 YENEEA. The CDR3 is made up of 15 amino acids. The data derive from a study of T-cell memory formation after mild COVID-19. Study-wide points: Certain responding clones were present in pre-infection memory, suggesting participation of cross-reactive memory. SARS-CoV-2 specificity of second-wave clones peaking day 37 was unconfirmed. CD8+ contracting clones occupied EMRA, while CD4+ ones occupied mainly CM and EM.

The sample taken for sequencing was PBMCs or a T cell subset sorted from them (not recorded which). This chain joins TRBV11-3 and TRBJ2-5; D not resolved. The clonotype comes from an adult woman who had mild COVID-19 (a few samples of this study predate the infection). Cell type and time point are not known. The CDR3, as DNA: TGTGCCAGCAGCTTAGATCTTACCAGATCGGAGACCCAGTACTTC. Its translation: CASSLDLTRSETQYF.